The 23 T cell receptor beta chains presented below share a single source sample, sequenced in a study of OX40 agonist ivuxolimab in advanced cancers. The library relied on the immunoSEQ multiplex PCR assay. TCRdb took over this immuneACCESS table, retaining in-frame rearrangements with V and J assigned. Such tables are incomplete; in checked studies, under half of the missing clones stem from an unresolved V gene, and the remainder is unexplained. Present in this sample are under 25,000 clones, just over 85% of which were seen just once. Around a fifth of the sample rests with the top ten. The sequences come from CD4+ or CD8+ T cells sorted from blood, collected in a trial of the OX40 agonist ivuxolimab. Every receptor here comes from an adult with an advanced solid tumor such as melanoma, head and neck, liver or kidney cancer.

This chain uses TRBV5-6 with TRBJ2-3, with D unclear. CDR1 and CDR2 from the germline V gene are SGHDT and YYEEEE. The CDR3 runs to 14 residues. The V gene lost 0 bases and the J gene lost 1 base, with 6 bases spanning the gap. In DNA form, the CDR3 reads TGTGCCAGCAGCTTGGGCAGCCGCACAGATACGCAGTATTTT. Protein product: CASSLGSRTDTQYF. Using reference TRBV5-6 and TRBJ2-3 for the parts outside the CDR3, the full variable domain is DAGVTQSPTHLIKTRGQQVTLRCSPKSGHDTVSWYQQALGQGPQFIFQYYEEEERQRGNFPDRFSGHQFPNYSSELNVNALLLGDSALYLCASSLGSRTDTQYFGPGTRLTVL.

The chain uses TRBV4-1 and TRBJ2-7; 7 nucleotides align to TRBD2. The V gene's germline CDR1 is MGHRA and CDR2 YSYEKL. After removal of 1 base from V and 1 base from J, the junction contained 7 bases not matched to a gene. This CDR3 is 16 amino acids long. DNA for the CDR3: TGCGCCAGCAGCCAAGTATCAGCTAGCGGATCCTACGAGCAGTACTTC. This codes for CASSQVSASGSYEQYF.

The chain couples TRBV7-8 to TRBJ1-4, with TRBD1 as a possible D gene (5 bases). The germline gives CDR1 SGHVS, CDR2 FQNEAQ. The V and J ends lost 5 bases and 7 bases respectively, with 17 bases between them. The CDR3 is 15 amino acids. CDR3 nucleotide sequence: TGTGCCAGCAGCCTCTCCGACAGCCGTGGTGAAAAACTGTTTTTT. Translated: CASSLSDSRGEKLFF.

The V gene is TRBV9, the J gene TRBJ2-3; D might be TRBD2 (6 bases). Trimming removed 0 bases at V and 2 bases at J, with 13 bases between. Germline loops: CDR1 SGDLS, CDR2 YYNGEE. The CDR3 loop spans 16 amino acids. The CDR3 sequence: CASSVEGGATTDTQYF. The CDR3 nucleotides are TGTGCCAGCAGCGTAGAAGGCGGGGCGACCACAGATACGCAGTATTTT.

The V and J genes are TRBV27 and TRBJ2-1; 10 nucleotides agree with TRBD1. The J segment lost 4 bases and the V segment lost 0 bases, leaving 15 bases of the junction unmatched. Germline V gene data show CDR1 as MNHEY and CDR2 as SMNVEV (reference sequence). The CDR3 has 20 amino acids. This CDR3 is CASSLSAGTGVSWAYNEQFF. The CDR3 bases are TGTGCCAGCAGTTTATCGGCCGGGACAGGGGTTTCCTGGGCGTACAATGAGCAGTTCTTC.

The genes are TRBV4-1 and TRBJ2-3; tentatively, D is TRBD2 (5 bases). Trimming stripped 4 bases from V and 6 bases from J, with 20 bases between. The CDR3 contains 16 residues. The germline CDR1 and CDR2 sequences are MGHRA and YSYEKL. This chain's CDR3 is CASSPLPVSGFDTQYF. CDR3 nucleotide sequence: TGCGCCAGCAGCCCCTTACCAGTTTCGGGGTTCGATACGCAGTATTTT.

The chain employs TRBV28 and TRBJ1-5; tentatively, D is TRBD1 (5 bases). The CDR3 consists of 14 residues. Germline V gene lookup returns CDR1 MDHEN and CDR2 SYDVKM. Trimming took 2 bases from V and 4 from J, leaving 9 bases between them. CDR3 sequence (DNA): TGTGCCAGCAGTTTAGGGACCTCTAATCAGCCCCAGCATTTT. Residues: CASSLGTSNQPQHF.

This clone was counted a single time. V and J are TRBV9 and TRBJ2-1; D may correspond to TRBD1 or TRBD2 (5 bases each). The CDR3 consists of 18 residues. Trimming stripped 3 bases from V and 0 bases from J, with 19 bases between. CDR1 is SGDLS, CDR2 YYNGEE, per germline. The CDR3 sequence is CASSGDAHKLSSYNEQFF. The CDR3 DNA reads TGTGCCAGCAGCGGGGACGCGCATAAGCTATCCTCCTACAATGAGCAGTTCTTC.

This clone was counted a single time. The chain links TRBV19 to TRBJ1-4; 9 positions match TRBD1. Germline V gives CDR1 LNHDA, CDR2 SQIVND (reference sequence). There are 17 residues in the CDR3. Trimming took 11 bases from V and 5 from J; bases not matched to a gene: 18. CDR3: CASNLMGTGRLNEKLFF. In DNA form, the CDR3 reads TGTGCCTCAAATTTGATGGGGACAGGGCGCCTGAATGAAAAACTGTTTTTT.

The V call is TRBV4-1, the J call TRBJ2-7, with 7 bases aligning to TRBD1. The CDR3 extends over 16 amino acids. Per the germline V gene, CDR1 is MGHRA and CDR2 is YSYEKL. J was trimmed by 0 bases and V by 1 base; bases with no gene match: 6. Here the CDR3 DNA reads TGCGCCAGCAGCCAAGGAGGGGGACAGAGCTCCTACGAGCAGTACTTC. Protein: CASSQGGGQSSYEQYF.

V gene TRBV14 combines with J gene TRBJ2-7; 8 nucleotides agree with TRBD2. Trimming removed 3 bases from V and 1 base from J; junction bases left unmatched: 5. Germline V gene sequence: CDR1 SGHDN, CDR2 FVKESK. CDR3 length: 15 residues. CDR3 in amino acids: CASSHRGGRSYEQYF. Here the CDR3 DNA reads TGTGCCAGCAGCCACCGGGGGGGCCGGTCCTACGAGCAGTACTTC.

This clone appeared a single time. The V gene is TRBV2, the J gene TRBJ2-1, with 7 nucleotides matching TRBD2. Germline V gene sequence: CDR1 SNHLY, CDR2 FYNNEI. J lost 8 bases, V lost 11 bases, and 18 bases had no gene match. The CDR3 has 15 residues. The CDR3 nucleotides read TGTGCCTGGGGGGGTTGGACTTTCGATAACGATGAGCAGTTCTTC. This gives the protein CAWGGWTFDNDEQFF.

The chain is built from TRBV11-2 and TRBJ2-3; 10 bases align to TRBD2. In germline, CDR1 is SGHAT, CDR2 FQNNGV. V shed 2 bases, J shed 3 bases, and the junction held 2 bases outside the gene matches. The length of the CDR3 is 15 residues. The CDR3 coding sequence is TGTGCCAGCAGCTTAAGCGGGGGGGCAACAGATACGCAGTATTTT. Translating it yields CASSLSGGATDTQYF.

This clone was seen just once. The CDR3: CASSEGARHYEQYF. DNA for the CDR3: TGTGCCAGCAGTGAAGGGGCAAGGCACTACGAGCAGTACTTC. The chain joins TRBV6-5 to TRBJ2-7; tentative D call: TRBD1 (5 bases). Germline lookup yields CDR1 MNHEY and CDR2 SVGAGI. The CDR3 runs 14 residues. The V and J ends lost 5 bases and 3 bases respectively, with 14 bases between them.

This chain uses TRBV13 with TRBJ2-2, with D perhaps TRBD1 or TRBD2 (6 bases each). The CDR3 sequence is 18 residues long. Germline V gives CDR1 PRHDT, CDR2 FYEKMQ (reference sequence). V was clipped by 5 bases and J by 5 bases, with 24 bases between them. CDR3 sequence: CASSLNEWREGGTGELFF. In nucleotides, the CDR3 is TGTGCCAGCAGCCTAAACGAATGGCGGGAAGGGGGGACCGGGGAGCTGTTTTTT.

CDR3 residues: CASSIAGGPIYGELFF. Here the CDR3 DNA reads TGCGCCAGCAGTATAGCGGGAGGGCCAATATACGGGGAGCTGTTTTTT. V usage is TRBV10-1 and J usage is TRBJ2-2; 11 bases map to TRBD2. Germline V gene lookup returns CDR1 WNHNN and CDR2 SYGVQD (reference sequence). Trimming cost V 5 bases and J 7 bases; bases outside gene matches: 9. The CDR3 runs to 16 residues.

The chain couples TRBV30 to TRBJ2-7; TRBD2 matches 8 bases. The CDR3 is 16 amino acids. Germline CDR1 and CDR2: GTSNPN and SVGIG (reference sequence). With V trimmed by 6 bases and J by 0 bases, 13 bases remained unmatched. The CDR3 DNA follows: TGTGCCTGCGCCGGGAGGGAGGAGGGTAACTCCTACGAGCAGTACTTC. It translates to CACAGREEGNSYEQYF.

This clone was detected once. V gene TRBV19 combines with J gene TRBJ1-5; D is undetermined. CDR1 LNHDA and CDR2 SQIVND come from the germline V gene (reference sequence). Trimming left V 6 bases short and J 0 bases short, with 21 bases between. This CDR3 has 18 residues. The CDR3 nucleotides are TGTGCCAGTAGCCCACAAGCGTGGGGTGCCTATAGCAATCAGCCCCAGCATTTT. Translated, it gives CASSPQAWGAYSNQPQHF.

V and J are TRBV7-9 and TRBJ2-4; D is uncertain. The CDR3 has 17 amino acids. Germline assignment: CDR1 SEHNR and CDR2 FQNEAQ (reference sequence). V lost 4 bases and J 0 bases, leaving 16 bases between the germline ends. The CDR3 here is CASSSELGKGAKNIQYF. CDR3 in DNA: TGTGCCAGCAGCTCAGAGTTGGGGAAGGGAGCCAAAAACATTCAGTACTTC.

The chain employs TRBV19 and TRBJ2-5, with D unclear. Germline V lookup: CDR1 LNHDA, CDR2 SQIVND (reference sequence). CDR3 size: 15 residues. Trimming left V 1 base short and J 5 bases short, with 14 bases between. For the CDR3, the DNA is TGTGCCAGTAGTATAGTAGGGCCGGGTCGGGAGACCCAGTACTTC. It specifies CASSIVGPGRETQYF.

The chain has TRBV9 and TRBJ2-7, with 7 bases fitting TRBD2. From germline, CDR1 is SGDLS and CDR2 YYNGEE. The J segment lost 6 bases and the V segment lost 2 bases, leaving 14 bases of the junction unmatched. The CDR3 runs to 16 residues. The CDR3 loop is CASSVGERGRMGEQYF. CDR3 nucleotide sequence: TGTGCCAGCAGCGTGGGTGAGCGGGGTCGTATGGGCGAGCAGTACTTC.

This chain uses TRBV7-8 with TRBJ2-7; 9 bases line up with TRBD2. V gave up 3 bases and J gave up 2 bases; unmatched junction bases: 2. The CDR3 spans 14 residues. CDR1 and CDR2 (germline): SGHVS, FQNEAQ. The DNA of the CDR3 is TGTGCCAGCAGCTTTAGCGGGAGCACCTACGAGCAGTACTTC. Protein product: CASSFSGSTYEQYF.

The rearrangement joins TRBV28 to TRBJ2-5; TRBD1 matches 7 bases. V trimming: 6 bases; J trimming: 5 bases; junction bases outside the gene matches: 12. CDR1 MDHEN and CDR2 SYDVKM come from the germline V gene. This CDR3 has 15 amino acids. For the CDR3, the DNA is TGTGCCAGCAGCCGAGGACAGGCCGACGCGGAGACCCAGTACTTC. Its translation is CASSRGQADAETQYF.